This TCR beta chain was documented in a study of identical twins. Whole-study results and caveats: Whereas memory repertoires showed no such difference, abundant cord blood beta clonotypes carried fewer insertions. Diverse VJ usage suggested most zero-insertion clonotypes were not invariant T cells. Out-of-frame alpha sequences shared by twins showed excess low generation probability.

A single record per CDR3 protein comes from TCRdb applying MiXCR to the 5' RACE reads. The profile shows roughly 1,500,000 distinct CDR3 sequences, around a third of them singletons. The V gene's germline CDR1 is LGHNA and CDR2 YNFKEQ. The CDR3 consists of 16 residues. Losses at the gene ends were 4 bases for V and 5 bases for J; bases not matched to a gene: 13. This clonotype was recorded a few times. The target antigen is unknown. This rearrangement joins TRBV4-2 to TRBJ2-5; TRBD1 matches 7 bases. Sequenced input: cord blood. The TCR originated in a newborn girl in good health. The CDR3 reads CASSRLRTGLGETQYF. The CDR3 DNA follows: TGTGCCAGCAGCCGTCTTAGGACAGGTTTGGGCGAGACCCAGTACTTC.